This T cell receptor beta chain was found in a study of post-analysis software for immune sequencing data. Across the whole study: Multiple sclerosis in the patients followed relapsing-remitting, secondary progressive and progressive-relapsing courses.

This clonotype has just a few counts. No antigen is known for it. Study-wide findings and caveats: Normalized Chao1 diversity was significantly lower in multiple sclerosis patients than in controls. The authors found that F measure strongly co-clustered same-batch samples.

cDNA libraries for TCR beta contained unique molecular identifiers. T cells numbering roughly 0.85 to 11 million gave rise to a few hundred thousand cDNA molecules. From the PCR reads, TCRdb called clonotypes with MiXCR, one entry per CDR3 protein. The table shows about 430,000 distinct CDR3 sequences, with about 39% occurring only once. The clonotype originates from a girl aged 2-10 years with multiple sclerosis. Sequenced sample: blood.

Written as DNA, the CDR3 is TGCAGCGTTGAAGGCCCGGGACAGAGTTCCTACGAGCAGTACTTC. Its protein is CSVEGPGQSSYEQYF. The chain couples TRBV29-1 to TRBJ2-7; the match to TRBD1 covers 7 bases. The CDR3 has 15 amino acids. V shed 1 base, J shed 1 base, and the junction held 7 bases outside the gene matches. The germline V gene encodes CDR1 SQVTM and CDR2 ANQGSEA.